These T cell receptor beta chains were read from a single sample in a study of control samples from healthy donors and cancer patients. Only in-frame clones appear in the TCRdb table, and some are missing; sequencing was by immunoSEQ multiplex PCR. The sample lists 120,000 or so clones; 80% to 90% were seen once. Sequenced material: blood. Every receptor here comes from a middle-aged man in good health. CDR3s include the opening cysteine and the closing phenylalanine or tryptophan. Each record gives: V gene, D gene, J gene, clone size, CDR3 DNA, CDR3 protein. D genes are given only for firm matches. A row's size may be missing; if present it is once, few, many or a size class.

>TRBV6-6|TRBD1|TRBJ1-1|-
TGTGCCAGCAGACCCGGGGGACAGATGAACACTGAAGCTTTCTTT
CASRPGGQMNTEAFF
>TRBV19|TRBD1|TRBJ2-1|-
TGTGCCAGTAGGGACAGGGCCTACAATGAGCAGTTCTTC
CASRDRAYNEQFF
>TRBV6-2/TRBV6-3|-|TRBJ1-4|-
TGTGCCAGCAGCGGGTATGCTAATGAAAAACTGTTTTTT
CASSGYANEKLFF
>TRBV15|TRBD2|TRBJ2-5|-
TGTGCCACCAGCAGAGGCGGGGGGGCGGGGGAGACCCAGTACTTC
CATSRGGGAGETQYF
>TRBV5-1|-|TRBJ2-7|-
TGCGCCAGCAGCTTACGGGGGCGTGCCTCCTCCTACGAGCAGTACTTC
CASSLRGRASSYEQYF
>TRBV20-1|-|TRBJ1-1|-
TGCAGTGCTCCTCAGAACACTGAAGCTTTCTTT
CSAPQNTEAFF
>TRBV19|TRBD1|TRBJ1-5|-
TGTGCCAGTCAACAGGGGGCGGATCAGCCCCAGCATTTT
CASQQGADQPQHF
>TRBV5-1|-|TRBJ1-1|-
TGCGCCAGCACCCTTGGGGGTACAGGGTTGACTGAAGCTTTCTTT
CASTLGGTGLTEAFF
>TRBV5-1|TRBD1|TRBJ2-7|-
TGCGCCAGCAGCATTTCGACAGGGATCTACGAGCAGTACTTC
CASSISTGIYEQYF
>TRBV29-1|TRBD1|TRBJ1-1|-
TGCAGCGTTGCCCCAGGGACAGCGAGGACTGAAGCTTTCTTT
CSVAPGTARTEAFF
>TRBV5-1|-|TRBJ2-2|-
TGCGCCAGCAGCCACCTTCAGGGAATCAACACCGGGGAGCTGTTTTTT
CASSHLQGINTGELFF
>TRBV2|TRBD1|TRBJ1-5|-
TGTGCCAGCAGTTACGACAGGGAGCAGCCCCAGCATTTT
CASSYDREQPQHF
>TRBV2|-|TRBJ2-7|-
TGTGCCAGCAGTCTGGGGGAGCAGTACTTC
CASSLGEQYF
>TRBV7-9|TRBD2|TRBJ2-7|-
TGTGCCAGCAGCGCCGGTACTAGCGGGGGGAGCTCCTACGAGCAGTACTTC
CASSAGTSGGSSYEQYF
>TRBV5-5|-|TRBJ1-4|medium-sized
TGTGCCAGCAGCTTGGGTCAGATAAGTGCAACTAATGAAAAACTGTTTTTT
CASSLGQISATNEKLFF
>TRBV27|TRBD1|TRBJ1-1|-
TGTGCCAGCAGCCAGGGGGAGGGCACTGAAGCTTTCTTT
CASSQGEGTEAFF
>TRBV2|TRBD1|TRBJ1-2|-
TGTGCCAGCAGTTGGGACAGGGTCTATGGCTACACCTTC
CASSWDRVYGYTF
>TRBV7-2|-|TRBJ1-5|-
TGTGCCAGCAGCCCGGGACTCCATAGCAATCAGCCCCAGCATTTT
CASSPGLHSNQPQHF
>TRBV19|-|TRBJ2-5|-
TGTGCCAGTAGTAGCACCCTTGCGTACCGGGACCCAGGGGAGACCCAGTACTTC
CASSSTLAYRDPGETQYF
>TRBV19|-|TRBJ2-5|-
TGTGCCAGTAGTATTGGTGGTGAGACCCAGTACTTC
CASSIGGETQYF
>TRBV2|-|TRBJ2-7|few
TGTGCCAGCAGTCGAAGACAGTACGAGCAGTACTTC
CASSRRQYEQYF
>TRBV24-1|-|TRBJ2-7|-
TGTGCCACCAGTGATTTTACAGGAGAGCAGTACTTC
CATSDFTGEQYF
>TRBV5-1|TRBD1|TRBJ1-1|-
TGCGCCAGCAGCTTGGGACAGGGGGCCCGGGGGAACACTGAAGCTTTCTTT
CASSLGQGARGNTEAFF
>TRBV27|-|TRBJ2-7|-
TGTGCCAGCAGTTCCAGAACCTCCTACGAGCAGTACTTC
CASSSRTSYEQYF
>TRBV18|-|TRBJ1-5|few
TGTGCCAGCTCACAAGGGACCGGTCAGCCCCAGCATTTT
CASSQGTGQPQHF
>TRBV2|-|TRBJ1-1|-
TGTGCCAGCAGTGAAGGATTTAGTACTGAAGCTTTCTTT
CASSEGFSTEAFF